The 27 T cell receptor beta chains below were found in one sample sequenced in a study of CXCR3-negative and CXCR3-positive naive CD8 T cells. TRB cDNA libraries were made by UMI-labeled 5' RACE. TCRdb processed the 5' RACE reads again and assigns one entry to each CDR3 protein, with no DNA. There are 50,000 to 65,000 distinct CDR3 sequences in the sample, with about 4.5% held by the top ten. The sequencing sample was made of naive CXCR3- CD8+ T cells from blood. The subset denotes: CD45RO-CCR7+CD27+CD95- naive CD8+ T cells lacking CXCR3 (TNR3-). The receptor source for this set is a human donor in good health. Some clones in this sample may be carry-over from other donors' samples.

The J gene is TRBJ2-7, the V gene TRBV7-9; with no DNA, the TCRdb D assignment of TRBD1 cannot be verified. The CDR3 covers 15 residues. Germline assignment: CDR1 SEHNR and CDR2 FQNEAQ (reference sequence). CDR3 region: CASSLAKTGDYEQYF.

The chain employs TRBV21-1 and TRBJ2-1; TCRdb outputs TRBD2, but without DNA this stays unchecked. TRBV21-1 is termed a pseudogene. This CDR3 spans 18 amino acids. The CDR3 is CASSKISLSGGPGNEQFF.

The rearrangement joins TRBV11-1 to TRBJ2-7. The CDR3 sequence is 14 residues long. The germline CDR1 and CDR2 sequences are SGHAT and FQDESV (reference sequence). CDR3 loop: CASSLWGNRGEQYF.

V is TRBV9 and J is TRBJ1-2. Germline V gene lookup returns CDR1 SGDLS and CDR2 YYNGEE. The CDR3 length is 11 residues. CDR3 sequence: CASSVGSGYTF.

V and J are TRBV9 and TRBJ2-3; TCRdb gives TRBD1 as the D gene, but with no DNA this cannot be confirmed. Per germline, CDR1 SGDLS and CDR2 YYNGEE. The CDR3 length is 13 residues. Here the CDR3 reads CASSEGGTDTQYF.

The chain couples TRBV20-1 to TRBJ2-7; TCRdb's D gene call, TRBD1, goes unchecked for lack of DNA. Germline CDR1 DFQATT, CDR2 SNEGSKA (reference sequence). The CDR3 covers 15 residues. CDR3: CSARQGDRGRYEQYF.

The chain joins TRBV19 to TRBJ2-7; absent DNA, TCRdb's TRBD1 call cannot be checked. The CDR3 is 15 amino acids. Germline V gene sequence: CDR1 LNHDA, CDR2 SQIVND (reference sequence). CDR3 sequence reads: CASTLTASRGYEQYF.

CDR3 sequence reads: CSAYPPGHEQYF. V usage is TRBV20-1 and J usage is TRBJ2-7; TCRdb outputs TRBD1, but without DNA this stays unchecked. This CDR3 is built from 12 residues. Germline-derived CDR1 and CDR2 are DFQATT and SNEGSKA (reference sequence).

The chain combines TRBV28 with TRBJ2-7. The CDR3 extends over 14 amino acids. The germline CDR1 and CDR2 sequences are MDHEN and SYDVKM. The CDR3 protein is CASSLLLDGYEQYF.

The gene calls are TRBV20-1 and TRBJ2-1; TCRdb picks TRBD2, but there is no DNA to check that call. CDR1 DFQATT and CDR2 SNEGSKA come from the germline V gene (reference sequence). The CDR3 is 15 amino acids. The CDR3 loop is CSAPGTSGGDNEQFF.

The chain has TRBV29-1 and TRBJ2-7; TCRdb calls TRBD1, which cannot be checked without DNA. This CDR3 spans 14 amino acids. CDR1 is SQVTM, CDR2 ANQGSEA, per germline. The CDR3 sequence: CSVEDPGGTYEQYF.

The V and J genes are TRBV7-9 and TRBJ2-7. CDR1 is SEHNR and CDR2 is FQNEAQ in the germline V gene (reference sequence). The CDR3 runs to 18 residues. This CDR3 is CASSLDRLGTGNSYEQYF.

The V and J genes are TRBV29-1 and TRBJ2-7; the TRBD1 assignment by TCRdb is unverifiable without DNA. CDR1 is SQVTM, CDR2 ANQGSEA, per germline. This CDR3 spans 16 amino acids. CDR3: CSVEGPGLHDPYEQYF.

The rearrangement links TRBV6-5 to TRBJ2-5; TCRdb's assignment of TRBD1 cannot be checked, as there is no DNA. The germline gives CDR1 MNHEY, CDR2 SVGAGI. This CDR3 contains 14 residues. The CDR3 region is CASSYGQGAETQYF.

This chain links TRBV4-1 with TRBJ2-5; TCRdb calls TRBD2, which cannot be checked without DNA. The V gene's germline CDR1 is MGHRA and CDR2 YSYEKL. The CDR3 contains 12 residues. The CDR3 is CASSQGGETQYF.

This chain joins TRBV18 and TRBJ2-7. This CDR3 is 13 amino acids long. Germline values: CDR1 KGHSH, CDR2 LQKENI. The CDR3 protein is CASSPGDGYEQYF.

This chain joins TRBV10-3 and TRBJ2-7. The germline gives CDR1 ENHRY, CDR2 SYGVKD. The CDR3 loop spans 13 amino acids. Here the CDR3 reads CAISAGRSYEQYF.

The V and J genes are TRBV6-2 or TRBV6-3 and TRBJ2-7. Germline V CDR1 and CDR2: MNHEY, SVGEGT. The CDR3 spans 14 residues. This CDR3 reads CASSGEMTSYEQYF.

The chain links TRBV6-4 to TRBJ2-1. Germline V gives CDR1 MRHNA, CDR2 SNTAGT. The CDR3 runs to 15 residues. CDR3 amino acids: CASSVVESPYNEQFF.

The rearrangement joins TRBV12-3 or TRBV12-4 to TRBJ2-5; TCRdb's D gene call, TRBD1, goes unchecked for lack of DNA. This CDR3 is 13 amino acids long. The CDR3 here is CASRTGTEETQYF.

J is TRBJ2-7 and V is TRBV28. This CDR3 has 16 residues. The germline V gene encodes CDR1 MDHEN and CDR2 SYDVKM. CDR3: CASSLFSGTDSYEQYF.

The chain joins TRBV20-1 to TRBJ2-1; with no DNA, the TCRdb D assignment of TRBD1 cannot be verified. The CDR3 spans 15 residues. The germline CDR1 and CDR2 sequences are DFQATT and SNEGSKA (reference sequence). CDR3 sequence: CSASTGLTSYNEQFF.

The CDR3 spells CSARGTGFSYEQYF. The rearrangement uses TRBV20-1 and TRBJ2-7; checking the TCRdb D call of TRBD1 is not possible without DNA. The CDR3 is made up of 14 amino acids. Germline lookup yields CDR1 DFQATT and CDR2 SNEGSKA (reference sequence).

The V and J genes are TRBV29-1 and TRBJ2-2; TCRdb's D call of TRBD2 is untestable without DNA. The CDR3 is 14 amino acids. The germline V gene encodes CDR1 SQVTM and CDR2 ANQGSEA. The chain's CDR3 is CSGALAGVTGELFF.

The CDR3 spells CASSVGLVYEQYF. The chain links TRBV25-1 to TRBJ2-7; as DNA is missing, the TRBD2 call by TCRdb cannot be tested. CDR1 is MGHDK and CDR2 is SYGVNS in the germline V gene. CDR3 length: 13 amino acids.

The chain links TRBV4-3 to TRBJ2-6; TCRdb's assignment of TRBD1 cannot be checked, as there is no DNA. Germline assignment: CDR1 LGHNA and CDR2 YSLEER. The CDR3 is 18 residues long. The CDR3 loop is CASSQEDRGRSGANVLTF.

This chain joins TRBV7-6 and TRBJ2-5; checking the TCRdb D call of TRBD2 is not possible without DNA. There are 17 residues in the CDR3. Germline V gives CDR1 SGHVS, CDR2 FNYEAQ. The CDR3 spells CASSPRLAGVGQETQYF.